This T cell receptor (beta chain) was obtained from a study of T cells after posttransplantation cyclophosphamide. Whole-study results and caveats: Donor-recipient repertoire similarity was low at 1-2 months, rising over year one. TRB clonality was highly associated with recipient CMV seropositivity and reactivation.

The germline CDR1 and CDR2 sequences are PRHDT and FYEKMQ (reference sequence). This CDR3 is 14 amino acids long. This clone was detected only a few times. What it recognizes is unknown. Germline and junction disagree at one end, which may indicate a read error. Clones were sequenced by immunoSEQ multiplex PCR, and TCRdb holds only the in-frame ones, with some missing. The sample offers approximately 26,000 clones and no singletons, the top ten holding approximately 4%. This receptor was taken from a woman aged 45-65 years in good health, CMV-negative, and a related stem cell transplant donor. Source material: PBMCs. The chain uses TRBV13 and TRBJ2-2; tentative D call: TRBD2 (5 bases). This CDR3 is CASSLERKTGELLF. DNA for the CDR3: TGTGCCAGCAGCTTAGAGAGGAAGACCGGGGAGCTGCTTTTT.